This TCR beta chain was profiled in a study of graft-versus-host responses after intestinal transplantation. Across the study: Transplant types were multivisceral, liver-intestinal, or isolated intestinal. All recipients got anti-thymocyte globulin induction, then tacrolimus and steroids for 2 to 4 years. Study observations and caveats: Marrow from the recipient contained GvH clones, some of which had appeared first in ileum or blood.

As concerns this clone: Its antigen remains unknown.

Libraries were prepared by immunoSEQ multiplex PCR; TCRdb keeps only in-frame clonotypes and omits some of them. The profile shows some 39,000 clones, approximately 95% of them singletons. This CDR3 is 15 amino acids long. Trimming removed 5 bases at V and 2 bases at J, with 16 bases between. Germline CDR1 and CDR2: SGHTA and FQGNSA. The J gene is TRBJ2-7, the V gene TRBV7-2; TRBD2 is a possible D gene (5 bases). This material consisted of PBMCs, taken roughly 780 days after intestinal transplantation. The sequence derives from a human patient who received an intestinal transplant, so some T cells may come from the graft donor. CDR3 nucleotides: TGTGCCAGCAGCCCAGCGGACGGGTCCCCCTACGAGCAGTACTTC. This encodes CASSPADGSPYEQYF.